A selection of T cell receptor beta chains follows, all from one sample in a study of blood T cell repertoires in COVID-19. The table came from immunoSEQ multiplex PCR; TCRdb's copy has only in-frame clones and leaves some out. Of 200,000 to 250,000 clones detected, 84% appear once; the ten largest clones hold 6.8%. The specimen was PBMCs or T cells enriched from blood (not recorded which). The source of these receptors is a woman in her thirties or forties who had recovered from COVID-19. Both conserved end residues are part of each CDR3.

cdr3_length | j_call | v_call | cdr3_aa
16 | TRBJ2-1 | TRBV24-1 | CATSDSSGTDNNEQFF
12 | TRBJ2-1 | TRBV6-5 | CASSNNHNEQFF
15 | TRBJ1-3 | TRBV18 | CASSPGQGPGNTIYF
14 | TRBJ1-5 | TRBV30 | CAWSLTGVAQPQHF
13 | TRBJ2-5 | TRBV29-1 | CSAPIGGRETQYF
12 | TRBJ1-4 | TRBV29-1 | CSFRDRDEKLFF
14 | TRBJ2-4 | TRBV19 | CASSMEGGGNIQYF
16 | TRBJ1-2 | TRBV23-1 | CASSQSPEKDRAGYTF
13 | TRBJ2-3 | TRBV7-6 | CASSLLEGDTQYF
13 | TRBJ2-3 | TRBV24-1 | CATSVRGTDTQYF
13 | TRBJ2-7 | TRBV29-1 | CSVVWGPSYEQYF
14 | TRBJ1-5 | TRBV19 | CASAGTGGRQPQHF
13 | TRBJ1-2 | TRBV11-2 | CASSLGLWEGYTF
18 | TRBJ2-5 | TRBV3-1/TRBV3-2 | CASSQSTLTSGSQETQYF
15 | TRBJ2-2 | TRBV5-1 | CASSLGDYNTGELFF
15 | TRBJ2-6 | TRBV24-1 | CATSDPGSGANVLTF
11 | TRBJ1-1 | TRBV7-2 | CASSQTYEAFF